One and the same sample provided the 24 T cell receptor beta chains below, sequenced in a study of T cell repertoires in cytomegalovirus infection. TCRdb itself ran the reads through MiXCR, one entry per CDR3 protein. The sample contains around 450,000 distinct CDR3 sequences, roughly 10% of which appear only once. The material sequenced was PBMCs. The receptor source for this set is a human donor in good health (CMV status not recorded). Some clones in this sample may be carry-over from other donors' samples.

There are many counts of this clonotype. This chain joins TRBV12-5 and TRBJ2-3, with D perhaps TRBD1 (6 bases). CDR1 is LGHNT, CDR2 FRNRAP, per germline. Trimming left V 0 bases short and J 4 bases short, with 14 bases between. This CDR3 contains 16 residues. The CDR3 coding sequence is TGTGCTAGTGGTTTGGTACTTACAGGGCGATCAGATACGCAGTATTTT. It specifies CASGLVLTGRSDTQYF.

There are many counts of this clonotype. The chain joins TRBV27 to TRBJ2-7; 15 positions agree with TRBD2. Germline loops: CDR1 MNHEY, CDR2 SMNVEV (reference sequence). V dropped 4 bases and J dropped 5; count of bases not matched to a gene: 9. The CDR3 is 17 residues long. CDR3 sequence (DNA): TGTGCCAGCAGTTCGGGACTAGCGGGGGGCCTCCGGGACGAGCAGTACTTC. Residues: CASSSGLAGGLRDEQYF.

V and J are TRBV4-2 and TRBJ2-3, with 7 bases matching TRBD2. CDR3 length: 18 amino acids. The germline V gene encodes CDR1 LGHNA and CDR2 YNFKEQ. Unmatched junction bases numbered 12, after V lost 1 base and J lost 2 bases. The CDR3 DNA reads TGTGCCAGCAGCCAAGTTCAATCGGGGGAGGGATACACAGATACGCAGTATTTT. Encoded protein: CASSQVQSGEGYTDTQYF.

V and J are TRBV30 and TRBJ2-1; D may match TRBD1 or TRBD2 (5 bases each). In germline, CDR1 is GTSNPN, CDR2 SVGIG (reference sequence). The CDR3 contains 12 residues. V gave up 2 bases and J gave up 8 bases, with 10 bases separating them. CDR3 loop: CAWSPQGDEQFF. For the CDR3, the DNA is TGTGCCTGGAGTCCCCAGGGAGATGAGCAGTTCTTC. Complete variable domain (other parts from reference TRBV30 and TRBJ2-1): SQTIHQWPATLVQPVGSPLSLECTVEGTSNPNLYWYRQAAGRGLQLLFYSVGIGQISSEVPQNLSASRPQDRQFILSSKKLLLSDSGFYLCAWSPQGDEQFFGPGTRLTVL.

This clonotype was observed at least ten times. This chain uses TRBV2 with TRBJ1-1, with D hard to call. This CDR3 contains 11 residues. The V and J ends lost 7 bases and 8 bases respectively, with 11 bases between them. The germline CDR1 and CDR2 sequences are SNHLY and FYNNEI. The CDR3: CASNDLLEAFF. The CDR3, as DNA: TGTGCCAGCAACGACCTGTTGGAAGCTTTCTTT.

This clonotype was picked up many times. J is TRBJ2-3 and V is TRBV6-1, with D tentatively TRBD1 (6 bases). Deletions cut 5 bases from V and 2 bases from J, with 14 bases between. Per germline, CDR1 MNHNS and CDR2 SASEGT. This CDR3 has 15 amino acids. CDR3 nucleotides: TGTGCCAGCAGTCACGGGACATCCGACACAGATACGCAGTATTTT. Translating it yields CASSHGTSDTDTQYF.

This clonotype showed up just a few times. J is TRBJ2-1 and V is TRBV14; D is possibly TRBD1 (6 bases). This CDR3 comprises 16 residues. V was pared by 4 bases and J by 2 bases, with 15 bases between. Germline V gene lookup returns CDR1 SGHDN and CDR2 FVKESK. In DNA form, the CDR3 reads TGTGCCAGCAGCCCAGCTCCCGCAGGGGCCTACAATGAGCAGTTCTTC. As protein: CASSPAPAGAYNEQFF.

The chain joins TRBV15 to TRBJ1-2, with TRBD1 matching 7 bases. Germline V gene lookup returns CDR1 LNHNV and CDR2 YYDKDF (reference sequence). The CDR3 length is 14 residues. V was pared by 3 bases and J by 4 bases, with 5 bases of the junction left unmatched. CDR3 amino acids: CATSRRDSGYGYTF. The CDR3 bases are TGTGCCACCAGCAGGCGGGACAGCGGCTATGGCTACACCTTC.

Many counts were recorded for this clonotype. The rearrangement joins TRBV7-6 to TRBJ2-7; possible D gene TRBD1, 6 bases. V gave up 5 bases and J gave up 7 bases, with 18 bases separating them. The CDR3 consists of 14 residues. Germline V CDR1 and CDR2: SGHVS, FNYEAQ. Here the CDR3 DNA reads TGTGCCAGCAGCCCTTCCTTACCACAGGGAGAGCAGTACTTC. Its translation is CASSPSLPQGEQYF.

This clonotype has more than one count but fewer than ten. The chain employs TRBV9 and TRBJ1-4, with 7 bases matching TRBD1. CDR1 is SGDLS and CDR2 is YYNGEE in the germline V gene. Unmatched junction bases numbered 8, after V lost 5 bases and J lost 4 bases. This CDR3 spans 15 amino acids. The CDR3 is CASSTGVRGNEKLFF. CDR3 in DNA: TGTGCCAGCAGTACAGGGGTACGTGGTAATGAAAAACTGTTTTTT.

This clonotype was detected many times. The chain employs TRBV7-2 and TRBJ1-5; the D gene is possibly TRBD1 (5 bases). Germline loops: CDR1 SGHTA, CDR2 FQGNSA. The length of the CDR3 is 14 residues. V shed 0 bases and J shed 9 bases, with 12 bases lying between them. In DNA form, the CDR3 reads TGTGCCAGCAGCTTAGCTTTTAAGGGGACGCCCCAGCATTTT. It yields the protein CASSLAFKGTPQHF.

At least ten counts were recorded for this clonotype. V usage is TRBV7-2 and J usage is TRBJ2-1, with 11 bases identical to TRBD2. The CDR3 loop spans 15 amino acids. V dropped 4 bases and J dropped 6; count of bases not matched to a gene: 5. From germline, CDR1 is SGHTA and CDR2 FQGNSA. CDR3 bases: TGTGCCAGCAGCTCTCTAGCGGGAGGTGGCAATGAGCAGTTCTTC. Encoded protein: CASSSLAGGGNEQFF.

This chain connects TRBV5-1 to TRBJ2-1; D perhaps matches TRBD2 (5 bases). The length of the CDR3 is 16 residues. Germline V gives CDR1 SGHRS, CDR2 YFSETQ. Trimming cost V 0 bases and J 0 bases, with 10 bases left between them. The CDR3: CASSLGSGPSYNEQFF. The CDR3 DNA reads TGCGCCAGCAGCTTGGGCAGCGGACCCTCCTACAATGAGCAGTTCTTC.

Many counts were recorded for this clonotype. This chain links TRBV7-9 with TRBJ2-3; 9 positions agree with TRBD1. With 1 base clipped from V and 7 bases from J, the junction kept 9 bases outside the gene matches. The CDR3 consists of 16 residues. CDR1 is SEHNR and CDR2 is FQNEAQ in the germline V gene (reference sequence). CDR3 DNA: TGTGCCAGCAGCTTAGTAGGACAGGGGATGGCCAATACGCAGTATTTT. Translated: CASSLVGQGMANTQYF.

At least ten counts were recorded for this clonotype. The chain carries TRBV20-1 and TRBJ2-1; a weak D match, TRBD2 (5 bases). Germline V gene sequence: CDR1 DFQATT, CDR2 SNEGSKA (reference sequence). The CDR3 totals 13 residues. The V end was cut by 5 bases, the J end by 4 bases, with 12 bases between. In DNA, the CDR3 is TGCAGTGCTTCCTTATCGGGGTACAATGAGCAGTTCTTC. This encodes CSASLSGYNEQFF.

This clonotype was seen more than once but under ten times. CDR3 loop: CASSLQKGAYSGANVLTF. CDR3 DNA sequence: TGTGCCAGCAGCTTGCAAAAGGGTGCCTACTCTGGGGCCAACGTCCTGACTTTC. The chain couples TRBV5-4 to TRBJ2-6; D is uncertain. CDR3 length equals 18 residues. Germline lookup yields CDR1 SGHNT and CDR2 YYREEE (reference sequence). V lost 1 base and J 0 bases, leaving 14 bases between the germline ends. Variable domain in full (rest from reference TRBV5-4 and TRBJ2-6): ETGVTQSPTHLIKTRGQQVTLRCSSQSGHNTVSWYQQALGQGPQFIFQYYREEENGRGNFPPRFSGLQFPNYSSELNVNALELDDSALYLCASSLQKGAYSGANVLTFGAGSRLTVL.

This clonotype was detected ten times or more. V usage is TRBV23-1 and J usage is TRBJ2-7, with D unresolved. TRBV23-1 is annotated as an ORF whose role is uncertain. This CDR3 is 14 amino acids long. V was clipped by 0 bases and J by 10 bases, with 16 bases between them. CDR3 nucleotide sequence: TGCGCCAGCAGTCAATCCGATTGCGCAACCGGTCAGTACTTC. It codes for CASSQSDCATGQYF.

Only a few counts were recorded for this clonotype. The chain uses TRBV19 and TRBJ1-1, with a possible D match to TRBD1 (6 bases). The CDR3 has 18 residues. V lost 3 bases, J lost 0 bases, and 20 bases lay in between. Germline-derived CDR1 and CDR2 are LNHDA and SQIVND (reference sequence). The CDR3 loop reads CASSIAGDPGAMNTEAFF. The CDR3 DNA sequence: TGTGCCAGTAGTATTGCAGGGGATCCAGGGGCAATGAACACTGAAGCTTTCTTT. The full variable domain, with the rest looked up from reference TRBV19 and TRBJ1-1, is DGGITQSPKYLFRKEGQNVTLSCEQNLNHDAMYWYRQDPGQGLRLIYYSQIVNDFQKGDIAEGYSVSREKKESFPLTVTSAQKNPTAFYLCASSIAGDPGAMNTEAFFGQGTRLTVV.

CDR3 nucleotides: TGTGCCAGTACAGGGGACTCGCAAGAGACCCAGTACTTC. It yields the protein CASTGDSQETQYF. This chain connects TRBV19 to TRBJ2-5; D might be TRBD1 or TRBD2, each matching 6 bases. V was cut by 7 bases and J by 2 bases, with 11 bases left in between. Germline-derived CDR1 and CDR2 are LNHDA and SQIVND (reference sequence). CDR3 length: 13 amino acids.

This clonotype was detected only a few times. This chain connects TRBV20-1 to TRBJ2-1; 11 nucleotides line up with TRBD2. This CDR3 is built from 17 residues. CDR1 DFQATT and CDR2 SNEGSKA come from the germline V gene (reference sequence). Trimming cost V 4 bases and J 1 base; bases outside gene matches: 9. The CDR3 loop reads CSAISGGAVVSYNEQFF. The CDR3 region has the DNA TGCAGTGCTATTAGCGGGGGGGCCGTCGTTTCCTACAATGAGCAGTTCTTC.

The chain combines TRBV6-5 with TRBJ2-1, with D possibly being TRBD2 (6 bases). The length of the CDR3 is 15 residues. CDR1 and CDR2 from the germline V gene are MNHEY and SVGAGI. V was clipped by 2 bases and J by 6 bases, with 14 bases between them. CDR3 sequence reads: CASSYGGTPGNEQFF. Here the CDR3 DNA reads TGTGCCAGCAGTTACGGGGGGACCCCTGGCAATGAGCAGTTCTTC.

This clonotype was detected many times. This chain links TRBV29-1 with TRBJ1-1, with D unclear. CDR3 length: 13 residues. V lost 8 bases, J lost 0 bases, and 13 bases lay in between. Per germline, CDR1 SQVTM and CDR2 ANQGSEA. CDR3 nucleotide sequence: TGCAGCCTCCAGAGGGTCATGAACACTGAAGCTTTCTTT. It encodes CSLQRVMNTEAFF.

This clonotype was detected many times. The chain carries TRBV7-8 and TRBJ1-6; D gene unclear. In germline, CDR1 is SGHVS, CDR2 FQNEAQ. The CDR3 totals 14 residues. V shed 0 bases and J shed 8 bases, with 8 bases lying between them. This CDR3 is CASSLARAYSPLHF. CDR3 DNA: TGTGCCAGCAGCTTAGCGAGGGCGTATTCACCCCTCCACTTT.

This clonotype was seen ten or more times. The chain links TRBV7-6 to TRBJ1-4, with D tentatively TRBD1 (5 bases). CDR1 SGHVS and CDR2 FNYEAQ come from the germline V gene. Trimming shortened V by 4 bases and J by 4 bases, and 13 bases separated the two germline ends. The CDR3 runs to 15 residues. The CDR3 region has the DNA TGTGCCAGCAGCTCTAGACAGAGCCTTAATGAAAAACTGTTTTTT. It specifies CASSSRQSLNEKLFF.